The 11 T cell receptor beta chains below come from one sample, sequenced in a study of T cell responses to AZD1222 COVID-19 vaccine. Data came from immunoSEQ multiplex PCR; TCRdb stores just in-frame clones and leaves some out. The table includes 130,000 or so clones, roughly 94% detected once. The material sequenced was peripheral blood, taken on day 0 of AZD1222 vaccination. These receptors were obtained from an adult in good health.

This sequence joins TRBV18 and TRBJ2-1, with D tentatively TRBD2 (5 bases). The V and J ends lost 6 bases and 0 bases respectively, with 18 bases between them. The germline CDR1 and CDR2 sequences are KGHSH and LQKENI. The CDR3 sequence is 17 residues long. This chain's CDR3 is CASSPPQRTASYNEQFF. CDR3 bases: TGTGCCAGCTCCCCCCCCCAGCGGACGGCCTCCTACAATGAGCAGTTCTTC.

The V call is TRBV30, the J call TRBJ2-5; the match to TRBD2 covers 8 bases. CDR3 length: 15 residues. The J segment lost 5 bases and the V segment lost 2 bases, leaving 10 bases of the junction unmatched. Germline V gene lookup returns CDR1 GTSNPN and CDR2 SVGIG (reference sequence). The chain's CDR3 is CAWSSIAGYVETQYF. DNA for the CDR3: TGTGCCTGGAGTTCCATAGCGGGATACGTGGAGACCCAGTACTTC.

The chain uses TRBV10-3 and TRBJ2-3; maybe TRBD2 (6 bases). Looked up from germline, CDR1 is ENHRY and CDR2 is SYGVKD. The CDR3 runs 20 residues. V lost 2 bases to trimming and J lost 6 bases, with 30 bases between them. The CDR3 sequence: CAISERVAGRWYPEKDTQYF. CDR3 sequence (DNA): TGTGCCATCAGTGAGAGGGTGGCAGGGAGGTGGTATCCCGAAAAGGATACGCAGTATTTT.

This chain joins TRBV20-1 and TRBJ2-4, with D perhaps TRBD1 (6 bases). Trimming took off 6 bases at V and 0 bases at J, with 15 bases between the two ends. The CDR3 is 15 residues long. Per germline, CDR1 DFQATT and CDR2 SNEGSKA (reference sequence). CDR3 amino acids: CSASTGLVAKNIQYF. CDR3 nucleotides: TGCAGTGCAAGTACAGGGCTTGTAGCCAAAAACATTCAGTACTTC.

The rearrangement uses TRBV27 and TRBJ1-1; D might be TRBD1 (5 bases). Between the trimmed V and J ends, which lost 7 bases and 2 bases, there was a span of 14 bases. The CDR3 covers 14 residues. Germline V CDR1 and CDR2: MNHEY, SMNVEV (reference sequence). The CDR3 region has the DNA TGTGCCAGCAATTATGGACAACCCAACACTGAAGCTTTCTTT. It codes for CASNYGQPNTEAFF.

This chain links TRBV10-3 with TRBJ1-1; 7 nucleotides agree with TRBD1. Trimming took 3 bases from V and 4 from J; bases not matched to a gene: 5. Germline-derived CDR1 and CDR2 are ENHRY and SYGVKD. This CDR3 is built from 14 residues. The CDR3 coding sequence is TGTGCCATCAGTGACGACAGGGAGGTCACTGAAGCTTTCTTT. This sequence encodes CAISDDREVTEAFF.

The chain is built from TRBV5-1 and TRBJ2-1, with unresolved D. In germline, CDR1 is SGHRS, CDR2 YFSETQ. There are 15 residues in the CDR3. Trimming removed 5 bases from V and 0 bases from J, with 12 bases in between. CDR3 protein: CASRDGLSSYNEQFF. CDR3 DNA: TGCGCCAGCAGGGACGGGCTTAGCTCCTACAATGAGCAGTTCTTC.

CDR3 coding DNA: TGCGCCAGCAGCCAACTACCGACAGAAGCTTTCTTT. This translates into CASSQLPTEAFF. V usage is TRBV4-1 and J usage is TRBJ1-1; no clear D gene. The CDR3 extends over 12 amino acids. V was trimmed by 2 bases and J by 8 bases, leaving 9 bases between them. The germline CDR1 and CDR2 sequences are MGHRA and YSYEKL.

The rearrangement links TRBV3-1 (or the pseudogene TRBV3-2) to TRBJ1-2; no reliable D call. Germline values: CDR1 LGHDT, CDR2 YNNKEL (reference sequence). The CDR3 sequence is 15 residues long. Trimming shortened V by 3 bases and J by 3 bases, and 14 bases separated the two germline ends. CDR3 loop: CASSHLRTTDYGYTF. The CDR3 coding sequence is TGTGCCAGCAGCCACCTCCGGACGACGGACTATGGCTACACCTTC.

V and J are TRBV6-2 or TRBV6-3 and TRBJ1-1; 8 bases are shared with TRBD1. Germline-derived CDR1 and CDR2 are MNHEY and SVGEGT. J was trimmed by 6 bases and V by 6 bases; bases with no gene match: 6. This CDR3 region has 13 residues. The CDR3 is CASSRTGIPEAFF. The CDR3 nucleotides read TGTGCCAGCAGCCGGACAGGGATCCCTGAAGCTTTCTTT.

The chain is built from TRBV30 and TRBJ1-1; the match to TRBD1 covers 8 bases. Trimming took 2 bases from V and 4 from J; bases not matched to a gene: 6. CDR3 length equals 14 residues. The V gene's germline CDR1 is GTSNPN and CDR2 SVGIG (reference sequence). The chain's CDR3 is CAWSSQGAFTEAFF. CDR3 nucleotide sequence: TGTGCCTGGAGTTCCCAGGGGGCGTTCACTGAAGCTTTCTTT.